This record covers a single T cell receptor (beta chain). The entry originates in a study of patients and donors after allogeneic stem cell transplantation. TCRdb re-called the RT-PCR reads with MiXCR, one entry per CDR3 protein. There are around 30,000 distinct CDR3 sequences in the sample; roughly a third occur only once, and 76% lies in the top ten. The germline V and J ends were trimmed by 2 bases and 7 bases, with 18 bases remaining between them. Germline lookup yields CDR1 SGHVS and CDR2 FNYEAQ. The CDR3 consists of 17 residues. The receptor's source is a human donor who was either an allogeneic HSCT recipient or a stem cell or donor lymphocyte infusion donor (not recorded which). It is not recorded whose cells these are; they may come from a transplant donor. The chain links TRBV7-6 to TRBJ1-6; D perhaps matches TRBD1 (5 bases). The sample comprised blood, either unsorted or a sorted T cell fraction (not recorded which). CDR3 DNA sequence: TGTGCCAGCAGCTTACGGGGACCAGGGTTGCGGAATTCACCCCTCCACTTT. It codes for CASSLRGPGLRNSPLHF.